These T cell receptor beta chains were read from a single sample in a study of T-cell reconstitution after alpha-beta-depleted transplantation in children. One entry per CDR3 protein, called by TCRdb with MiXCR from the PCR reads. The sample lists over 150,000 distinct CDR3 sequences, more than 9.5% occurring once. The sample here was PBMCs, taken before TCRalphabeta/CD19-depleted stem cell transplant. The receptors shown here come from a boy aged 2 to 10 with acute myeloid leukemia, due to receive a stem cell transplant. CDR3s leave out the opening cysteine and the closing phenylalanine or tryptophan. Size is stated for part of the rows, as once, few or many counts, or as a class when the clone is expanded.

many | TRBV6-5 | ASSYEGSGNTIY
many | TRBV28 | ASSSPRSYEQY
many | TRBV20-1 | SARPEGETQY
many | TRBV5-5 | ASSEGTSGGYEQF
many | TRBV20-1 | SARGTGSSYEQY
. | TRBV21-1 | ASSKSRAGSSGANVLT
many | TRBV21-1 | ASSKNTGVDGNTIY
many | TRBV5-1 | ASSFSSGQETQY
many | TRBV5-5 | ASSLDMGGANEQF
many | TRBV28 | ASSLQGADT
many | TRBV5-1 | ASSDSRANGYT
many | TRBV10-3 | AISEGDHSGANVLT
many | TRBV6-6 | ASSYQGPEAQY
many | TRBV18 | ASSPPSQFSGNTIY
many | TRBV2 | ASSDTGGYVDEQF
. | TRBV12-3/TRBV12-4 | ASSYSSQGEETQY
many | TRBV3-1 | ASSQHQGELSEQY
. | TRBV6-5 | ASSYSRGAGELF
many | TRBV5-1 | ASSLRGQEYGYT
many | TRBV4-1 | ASSQQGNTNQPQH
many | TRBV5-5 | ASSFSGGPYNEQF
many | TRBV2 | ASSSDRLDYGYT
many | TRBV28 | ASSTTGQTTDTQY
many | TRBV6-5 | ASTPSTGELF
. | TRBV5-1 | ASSSLLPGQGASGANVLT
many | TRBV18 | ASSPGLAPQETQY
. | TRBV10-3 | ATEGQGRQQF
many | TRBV5-4 | ASSSFMGRGNEQF
many | TRBV14 | ASSQVPRAGELF
many | TRBV27 | ASSLRPEPWETQY
many | TRBV18 | ASSPSRINQPQH
many | TRBV2 | ASSGTGYT
many | TRBV7-9 | ASSPRRADEQF
many | TRBV14 | ASSPPDLYNEQF
many | TRBV27 | ASSSQGGITGELF
many | TRBV20-1 | SARDSVTSGGQNEQF
many | TRBV4-1 | ASSHQLGLEHFTDTQY
many | TRBV9 | ASSPRQGDGNTIY
many | TRBV7-6 | ASSPNQETQY
many | TRBV15 | ATKRDRGNQPQH